Following are 11 T cell receptor beta chains from one sample sequenced in a study of spatial heterogeneity in lung cancer. Time point in this sample: sample taken at primary tumor resection. No cell sorting; template was whole RNA from tumor, lung tissue or PBMC. TCRdb fed the 5' RACE reads into MiXCR, producing one record per CDR3 protein. Here the sample spans 5,500 to 7,500 distinct CDR3 sequences, 3% to 5% being singletons. Sequences were derived from normal lung tissue next to the tumor, sampled at surgery. The receptors derive from a female donor with early-stage non-small cell lung cancer.

This clonotype was found many times. This beta chain is off target for a library built for alpha chains, so its abundance means little. The rearrangement links TRBV5-1 to TRBJ2-2, with 11 bases fitting TRBD2. This CDR3 is 17 amino acids long. Germline trimming cut 6 bases from V and 6 bases from J; bases unmatched to any gene: 13. Germline V gene data show CDR1 as SGHRS and CDR2 as YFSETQ. The CDR3 spells CASTTPLAGVDSGELFF. In DNA form, the CDR3 reads TGCGCCAGCACCACCCCACTAGCGGGGGTGGATTCCGGGGAGCTGTTTTTT. Variable domain in full (rest from reference TRBV5-1 and TRBJ2-2): KAGVTQTPRYLIKTRGQQVTLSCSPISGHRSVSWYQQTPGQGLQFLFEYFSETQRNKGNFPGRFSGRQFSNSRSEMNVSTLELGDSALYLCASTTPLAGVDSGELFFGEGSRLTVL.

This clonotype was observed at least ten times. Since the library was made to target alpha chains, this beta chain is a stray read and its abundance is not meaningful. The rearrangement joins TRBV28 to TRBJ2-3, with D perhaps matching TRBD1 (5 bases). V gave up 3 bases and J gave up 11 bases, with 12 bases separating them. This CDR3 is built from 12 residues. The germline V gene encodes CDR1 MDHEN and CDR2 SYDVKM. Here the CDR3 reads CASSFGAVGQYF. Here the CDR3 DNA reads TGTGCCAGCAGTTTTGGGGCGGTTGGGCAGTATTTT.

This clonotype has at least ten counts. The size of this beta chain means little, since it is a stray read in a library made for alpha chains. V is TRBV10-1 and J is TRBJ2-3; D may match TRBD1 or TRBD2 (5 bases each). The CDR3 is 16 residues long. The germline gives CDR1 WNHNN, CDR2 SYGVQD (reference sequence). The V end was cut by 2 bases, the J end by 2 bases, with 14 bases between. CDR3 DNA sequence: TGCGCCAGCAGTGAGGAACCGGGACGGACCACAGATACGCAGTATTTT. Translation gives CASSEEPGRTTDTQYF.

Within the sample, this clonotype is medium-sized. Since the library was made to target alpha chains, this beta chain is a stray read and its abundance is not meaningful. The V gene is TRBV29-1, the J gene TRBJ2-3; TRBD1 is a possible D gene (6 bases). The ends were cut back, 2 bases at V and 0 bases at J, with 9 bases in the middle. The CDR3 totals 14 residues. Germline CDR1 is SQVTM and CDR2 is ANQGSEA. The CDR3 DNA reads as TGCAGCGTTGAACAGGGGCTTAGCACAGATACGCAGTATTTT. It codes for CSVEQGLSTDTQYF.

By frequency in the sample, this clonotype is medium-sized. Since it is a stray read in a library aimed at alpha chains, this beta chain has a size that is not meaningful. The gene calls are TRBV12-5 and TRBJ2-5; D unresolved. The CDR3 is made up of 13 amino acids. From germline, CDR1 is LGHNT and CDR2 FRNRAP. V lost 4 bases, J lost 3 bases, and 9 bases lay in between. The DNA of the CDR3 is TGTGCTAGTGGTTCCGTAGCCGAAGAGACCCAGTACTTC. It specifies CASGSVAEETQYF.

A remark on this clonotype: Within a library made for alpha chains, this beta chain is off target, and its count is uninformative. The rearrangement uses TRBV5-1 and TRBJ1-5; tentative D call: TRBD1 (5 bases). CDR3 size: 13 residues. Trimming pared 3 bases from V and 3 bases from J, leaving 7 bases between. CDR1 SGHRS and CDR2 YFSETQ come from the germline V gene. CDR3 nucleotides: TGCGCCAGCAGCTGGGGGGACAATCAGCCCCAGCATTTT. Its translation is CASSWGDNQPQHF. The whole variable domain, filled in from reference TRBV5-1 and TRBJ1-5, reads KAGVTQTPRYLIKTRGQQVTLSCSPISGHRSVSWYQQTPGQGLQFLFEYFSETQRNKGNFPGRFSGRQFSNSRSEMNVSTLELGDSALYLCASSWGDNQPQHFGDGTRLSIL.

By share, this clonotype counts as medium-sized. In a library made to pick up alpha chains, this beta chain is a stray read with a size that means little. V and J are TRBV5-1 and TRBJ2-2; D gene ambiguous. CDR1 and CDR2 from the germline V gene are SGHRS and YFSETQ. CDR3 length: 16 residues. The V and J ends lost 0 bases and 4 bases respectively, with 13 bases between them. This CDR3 is CASSLGTTGSTGELFF. In nucleotides, the CDR3 is TGCGCCAGCAGCTTGGGAACGACCGGATCCACCGGGGAGCTGTTTTTT.

This clonotype was counted many times. This beta chain is an unintended read in a library built for alpha chains; its size means little. The chain carries TRBV3-1 and TRBJ2-5, with D possibly TRBD2 on 5 matching bases. V lost 2 bases, J lost 4 bases, and 5 bases lay in between. CDR3 length: 12 residues. Per germline, CDR1 LGHDT and CDR2 YNNKEL (reference sequence). CDR3 loop: CASSQRGETQYF. CDR3 nucleotides: TGTGCCAGCAGCCAACGGGGAGAGACCCAGTACTTC.

This clonotype was observed many times. With the library built for alpha chains, this beta chain is off target and its frequency is not meaningful. The V gene is TRBV29-1, the J gene TRBJ2-3; D unclear. CDR3 size: 12 residues. Germline V gene lookup returns CDR1 SQVTM and CDR2 ANQGSEA. The V and J ends lost 3 bases and 1 base respectively, with 5 bases between them. CDR3 nucleotide sequence: TGCAGCGTTGACAAGGGCACAGATACGCAGTATTTT. Its translation is CSVDKGTDTQYF.

The sample holds many counts of this clonotype. Found in a library prepared for alpha chains, this beta chain is an off-target read, and its abundance has little meaning. V usage is TRBV7-6 and J usage is TRBJ1-1; 9 bases match TRBD1. The germline CDR1 and CDR2 sequences are SGHVS and FNYEAQ. The CDR3 is made up of 14 amino acids. V lost 2 bases and J lost 4; bases outside the gene matches: 2. CDR3 nucleotide sequence: TGTGCCAGCAGCTTAACGACAGGGGGCACTGAAGCTTTCTTT. Its protein product is CASSLTTGGTEAFF.

The sample holds a few counts of this clonotype. With the library built for alpha chains, this beta chain is off target and its frequency is not meaningful. V is TRBV12-3 or TRBV12-4 and J is TRBJ2-1; 9 bases align to TRBD2. V shed 5 bases, J shed 4 bases, and the junction held 3 bases outside the gene matches. There are 14 residues in the CDR3. CDR3 DNA sequence: TGTGCCAGCAGTCCGACTAGCGGTTACAATGAGCAGTTCTTC. Translation gives CASSPTSGYNEQFF.